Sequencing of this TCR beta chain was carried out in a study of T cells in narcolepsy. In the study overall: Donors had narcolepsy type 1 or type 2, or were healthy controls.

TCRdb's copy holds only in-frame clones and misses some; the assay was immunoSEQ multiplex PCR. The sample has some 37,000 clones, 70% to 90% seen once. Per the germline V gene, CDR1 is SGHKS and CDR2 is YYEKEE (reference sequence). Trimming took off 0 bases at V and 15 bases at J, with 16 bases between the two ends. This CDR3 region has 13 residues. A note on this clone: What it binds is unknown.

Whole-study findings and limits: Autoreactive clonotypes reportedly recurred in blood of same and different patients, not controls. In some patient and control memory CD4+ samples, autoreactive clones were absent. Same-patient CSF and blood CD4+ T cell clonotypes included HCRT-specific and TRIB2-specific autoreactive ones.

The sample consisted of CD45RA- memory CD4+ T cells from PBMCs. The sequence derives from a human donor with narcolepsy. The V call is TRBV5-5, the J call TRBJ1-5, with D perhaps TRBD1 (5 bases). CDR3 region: CASSLAQDTGLHF. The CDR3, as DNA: TGTGCCAGCAGCTTGGCCCAGGACACCGGGTTGCATTTT.